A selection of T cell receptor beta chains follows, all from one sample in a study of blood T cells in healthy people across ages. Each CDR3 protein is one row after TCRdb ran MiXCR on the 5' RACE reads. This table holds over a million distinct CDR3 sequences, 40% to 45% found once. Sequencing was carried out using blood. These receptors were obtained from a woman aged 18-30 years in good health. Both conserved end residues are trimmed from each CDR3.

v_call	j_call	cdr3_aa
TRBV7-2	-	ASSFSGLEGETQY
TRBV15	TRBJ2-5	ATSRDQQPLGETQY
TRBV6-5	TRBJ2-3	ASSYSDATDTQY
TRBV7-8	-	ASSLGGNAYNEQY
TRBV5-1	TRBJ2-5	ASSSIPTVKETQY
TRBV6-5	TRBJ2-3	ASSYKVGAVRTQY
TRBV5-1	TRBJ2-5	ASSLGSSGFPETQY
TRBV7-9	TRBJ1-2	ASSLAGLSSYGYT
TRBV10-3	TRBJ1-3	AISEQLGTGNTIY
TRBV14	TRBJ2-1	ASSQRTFAYNEQF
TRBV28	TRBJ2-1	ASSLSGLAGGRLRSSYNEQF
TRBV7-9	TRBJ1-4	ASSPIGERSNEKLF
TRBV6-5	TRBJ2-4	ASRSLRVAKNIQY
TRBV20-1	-	SARDLGAGTETQY
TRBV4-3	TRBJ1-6	ASSPTGGSPLH
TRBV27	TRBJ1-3	ASRQDRSSGNTIY
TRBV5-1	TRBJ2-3	AGSPGLAYTDTQY
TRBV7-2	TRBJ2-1	ASSLAYNGQF
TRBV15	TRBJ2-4	ATSRDLGTKNIQY
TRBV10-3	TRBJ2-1	AISESSGTADYNEQF
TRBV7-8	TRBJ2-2	ASSKSRGSSGTGELF
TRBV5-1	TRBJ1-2	ASKGEGNYGYT
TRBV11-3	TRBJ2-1	ASTFGAARF
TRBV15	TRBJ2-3	ATSRDRGLDTQY
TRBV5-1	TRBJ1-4	ASSGGTVEKLF
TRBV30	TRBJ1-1	AWAGGDQNTEAF
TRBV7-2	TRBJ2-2	ASSSRQGAVGELF
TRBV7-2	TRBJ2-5	ASSFSGSKETQY
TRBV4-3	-	ASSQGTSGGTHTQY
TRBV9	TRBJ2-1	ASSYAGDYNEQF
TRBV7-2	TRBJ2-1	ASSFRLAGRSYEQF
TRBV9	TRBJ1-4	ASSVQGRDGEKLF
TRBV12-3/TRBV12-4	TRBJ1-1	ASRGPKNTEAF
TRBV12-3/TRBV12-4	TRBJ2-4	ASSHARGQGDIQY
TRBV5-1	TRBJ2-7	ASSLEGGPSYEQY
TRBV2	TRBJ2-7	ASSEWAGGDYEQY
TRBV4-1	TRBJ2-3	ASSHGPSTDTQY
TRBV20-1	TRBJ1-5	SASTVNQPQH
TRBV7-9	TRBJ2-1	ASSFVPGLQPGEQF
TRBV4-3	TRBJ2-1	ASSSRPGLASRGSYNEQF
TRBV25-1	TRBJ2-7	ASSAHPYEQY
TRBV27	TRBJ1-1	ASSPYRGLNTEAF
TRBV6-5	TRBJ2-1	ASSDGARRRWQF
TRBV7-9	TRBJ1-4	ASRSEGHIVAKLF
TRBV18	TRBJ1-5	ASSPQGRANQPQH
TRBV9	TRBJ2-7	ASSVESSGGEAYNEQY
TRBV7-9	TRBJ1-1	ASSLRAGNTEVF
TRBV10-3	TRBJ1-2	AISAQGDGYYGYT
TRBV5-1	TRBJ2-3	ASSLEPSGGRTDTQY
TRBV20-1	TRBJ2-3	SAGVGGTDTQY
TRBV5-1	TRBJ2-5	ASTKGGGSYNEQY
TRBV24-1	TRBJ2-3	ATSDLRGREGTDTQY
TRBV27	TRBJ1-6	ASRPWSPKEPLH
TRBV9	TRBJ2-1	ASSDGGRGREQF
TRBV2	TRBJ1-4	ASSEALPGTLSEKLF
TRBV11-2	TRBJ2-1	ASSLNPRAGSYNEQF
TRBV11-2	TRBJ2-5	ASSSWTSGGLLQETQY